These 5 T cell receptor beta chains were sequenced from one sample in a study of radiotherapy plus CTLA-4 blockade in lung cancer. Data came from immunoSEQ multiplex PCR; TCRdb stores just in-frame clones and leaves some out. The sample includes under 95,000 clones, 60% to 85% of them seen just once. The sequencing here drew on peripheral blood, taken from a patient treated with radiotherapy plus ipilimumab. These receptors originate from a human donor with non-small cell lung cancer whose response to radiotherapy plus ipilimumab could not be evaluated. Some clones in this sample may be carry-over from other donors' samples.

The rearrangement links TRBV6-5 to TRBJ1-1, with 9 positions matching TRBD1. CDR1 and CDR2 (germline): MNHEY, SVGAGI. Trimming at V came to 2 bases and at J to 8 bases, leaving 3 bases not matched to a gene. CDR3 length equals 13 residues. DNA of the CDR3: TGTGCCAGCAGTTACGGGACAGGGAGGGAAGCTTTCTTT. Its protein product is CASSYGTGREAFF.

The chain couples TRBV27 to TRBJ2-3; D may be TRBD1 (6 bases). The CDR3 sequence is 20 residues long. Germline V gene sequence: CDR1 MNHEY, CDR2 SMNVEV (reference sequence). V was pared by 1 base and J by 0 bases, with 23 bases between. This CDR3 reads CASSLLGQGYYSFSTDTQYF. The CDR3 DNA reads TGTGCCAGCAGTTTATTAGGCCAGGGGTACTATTCGTTTAGCACAGATACGCAGTATTTT.

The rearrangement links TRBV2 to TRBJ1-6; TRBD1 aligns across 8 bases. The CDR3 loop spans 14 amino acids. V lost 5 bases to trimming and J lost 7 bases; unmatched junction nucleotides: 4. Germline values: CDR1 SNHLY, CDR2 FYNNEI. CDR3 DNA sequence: TGTGCCAGCAGTCTTAGACAGGGGAATTCACCCCTCCACTTT. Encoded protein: CASSLRQGNSPLHF.

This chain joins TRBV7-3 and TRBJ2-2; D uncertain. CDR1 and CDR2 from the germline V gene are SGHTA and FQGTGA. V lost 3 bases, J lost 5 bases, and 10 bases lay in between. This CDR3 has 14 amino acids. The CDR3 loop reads CASSLSFGTGELFF. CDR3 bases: TGTGCCAGCAGCTTGAGCTTCGGGACCGGGGAGCTGTTTTTT.

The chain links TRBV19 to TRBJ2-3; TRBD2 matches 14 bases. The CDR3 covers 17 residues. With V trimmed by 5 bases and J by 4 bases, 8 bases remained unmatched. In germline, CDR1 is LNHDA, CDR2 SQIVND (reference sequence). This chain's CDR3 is CASSGTSGGGSSDTQYF. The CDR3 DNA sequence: TGTGCCAGTAGTGGGACTAGCGGGGGCGGGTCCTCAGATACGCAGTATTTT.